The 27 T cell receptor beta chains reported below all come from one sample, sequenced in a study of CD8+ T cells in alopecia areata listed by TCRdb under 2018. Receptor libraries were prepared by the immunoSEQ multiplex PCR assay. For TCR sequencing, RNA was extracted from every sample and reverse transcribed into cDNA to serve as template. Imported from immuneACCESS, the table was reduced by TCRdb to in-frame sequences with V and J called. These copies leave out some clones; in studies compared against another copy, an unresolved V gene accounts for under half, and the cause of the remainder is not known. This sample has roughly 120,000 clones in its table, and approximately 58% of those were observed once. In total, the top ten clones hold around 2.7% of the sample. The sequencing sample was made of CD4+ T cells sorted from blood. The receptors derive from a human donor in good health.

CDR3 loop: CASSPGTGLEETQYF. CDR3 coding DNA: TGTGCCAGCAGCCCCGGTACGGGACTGGAAGAGACCCAGTACTTC. The chain combines TRBV5-6 with TRBJ2-5, with a tentative D call TRBD2 (6 bases). Between the trimmed V and J ends, which lost 4 bases and 3 bases, there was a span of 16 bases. The CDR3 totals 15 residues. Germline assignment: CDR1 SGHDT and CDR2 YYEEEE.

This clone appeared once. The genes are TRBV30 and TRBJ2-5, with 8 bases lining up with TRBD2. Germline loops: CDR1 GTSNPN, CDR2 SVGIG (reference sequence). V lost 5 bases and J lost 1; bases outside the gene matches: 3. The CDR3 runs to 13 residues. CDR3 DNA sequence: TGTGCCTGGTCAGCGGGGGCCCAAGAGACCCAGTACTTC. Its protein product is CAWSAGAQETQYF.

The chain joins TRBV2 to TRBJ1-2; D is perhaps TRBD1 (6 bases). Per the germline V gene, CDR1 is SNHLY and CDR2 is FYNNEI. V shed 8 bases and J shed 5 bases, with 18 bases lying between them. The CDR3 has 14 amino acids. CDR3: CASGGGDLSYGYTF. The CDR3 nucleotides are TGTGCCAGCGGGGGCGGGGACCTATCGTATGGCTACACCTTC.

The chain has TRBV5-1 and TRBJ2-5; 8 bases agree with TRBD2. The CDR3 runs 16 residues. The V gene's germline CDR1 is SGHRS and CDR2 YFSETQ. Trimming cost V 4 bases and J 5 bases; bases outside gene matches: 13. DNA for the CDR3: TGCGCCAGCAGCGCAGGGACCCCCGGCGGGGGGGAGACCCAGTACTTC. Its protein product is CASSAGTPGGGETQYF.

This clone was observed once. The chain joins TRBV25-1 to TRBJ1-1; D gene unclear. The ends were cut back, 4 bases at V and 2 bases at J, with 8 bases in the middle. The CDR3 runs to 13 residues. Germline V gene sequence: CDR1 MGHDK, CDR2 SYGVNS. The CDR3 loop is CASSGDGNTEAFF. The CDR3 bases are TGTGCCAGCAGTGGCGACGGAAACACTGAAGCTTTCTTT.

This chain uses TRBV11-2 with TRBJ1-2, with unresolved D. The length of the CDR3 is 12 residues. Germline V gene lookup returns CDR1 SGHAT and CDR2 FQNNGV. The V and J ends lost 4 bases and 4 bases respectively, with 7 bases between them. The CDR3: CASSSGRYGYTF. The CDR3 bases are TGTGCCAGCAGCTCCGGCCGCTATGGCTACACCTTC.

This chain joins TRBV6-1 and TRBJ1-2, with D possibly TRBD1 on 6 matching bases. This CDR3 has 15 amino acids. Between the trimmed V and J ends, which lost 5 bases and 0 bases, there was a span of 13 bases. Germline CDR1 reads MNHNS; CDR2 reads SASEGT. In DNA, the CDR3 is TGTGCCAGCAGTCATGCGGGGGCGTCTAACTATGGCTACACCTTC. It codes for CASSHAGASNYGYTF.

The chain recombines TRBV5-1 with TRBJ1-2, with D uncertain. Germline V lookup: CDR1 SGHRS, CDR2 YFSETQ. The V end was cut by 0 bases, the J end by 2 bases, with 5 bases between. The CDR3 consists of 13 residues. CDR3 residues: CASSLGHNYGYTF. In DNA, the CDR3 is TGCGCCAGCAGCTTGGGACACAACTATGGCTACACCTTC.

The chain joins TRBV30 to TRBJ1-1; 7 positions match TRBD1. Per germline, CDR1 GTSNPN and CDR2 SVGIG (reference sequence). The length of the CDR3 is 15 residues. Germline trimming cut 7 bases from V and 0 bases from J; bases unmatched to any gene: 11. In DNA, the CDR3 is TGTGCCTTAGGGAGGTTTGGACAGGTGAACACTGAAGCTTTCTTT. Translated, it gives CALGRFGQVNTEAFF.

The CDR3 nucleotides read TGTGCCAGCAGCTTGGATCCCACACAGGGGCGGAATTCACCCCTCCACTTT. Its protein product is CASSLDPTQGRNSPLHF. This chain connects TRBV5-6 to TRBJ1-6; the match to TRBD1 covers 7 bases. This CDR3 is built from 17 residues. The V segment lost 0 bases and the J segment 7 bases; nucleotides outside the gene matches: 10. In germline, CDR1 is SGHDT, CDR2 YYEEEE.

The CDR3 nucleotides are TGCGCCAGCAGGGGAAGATACGAGCAGTACTTC. This encodes CASRGRYEQYF. The rearrangement joins TRBV4-1 to TRBJ2-7, with unresolved D. V dropped 6 bases and J dropped 4 bases, with 7 bases sitting between them. Germline V lookup: CDR1 MGHRA, CDR2 YSYEKL. This CDR3 contains 11 residues.

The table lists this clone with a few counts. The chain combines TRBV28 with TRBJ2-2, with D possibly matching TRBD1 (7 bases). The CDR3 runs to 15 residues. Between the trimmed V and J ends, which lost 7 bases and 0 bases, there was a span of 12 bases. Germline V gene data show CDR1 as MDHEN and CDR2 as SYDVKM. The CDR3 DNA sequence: TGTGCCAGCAACGCGGGACAGTCGAACACCGGGGAGCTGTTTTTT. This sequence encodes CASNAGQSNTGELFF.

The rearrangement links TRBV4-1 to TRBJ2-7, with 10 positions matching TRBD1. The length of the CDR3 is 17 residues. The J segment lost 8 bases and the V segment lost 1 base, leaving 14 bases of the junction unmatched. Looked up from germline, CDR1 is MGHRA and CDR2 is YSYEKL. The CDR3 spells CASSQGQGGQGGGKQYF. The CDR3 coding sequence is TGCGCCAGCAGCCAAGGTCAGGGAGGACAGGGGGGAGGTAAGCAGTACTTC.

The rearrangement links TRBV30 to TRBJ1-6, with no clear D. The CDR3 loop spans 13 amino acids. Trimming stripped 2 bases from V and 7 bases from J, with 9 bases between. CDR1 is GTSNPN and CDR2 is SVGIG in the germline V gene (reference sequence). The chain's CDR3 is CAWSPQQNSPLHF. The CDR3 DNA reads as TGTGCCTGGAGTCCTCAACAAAATTCACCCCTCCACTTT.

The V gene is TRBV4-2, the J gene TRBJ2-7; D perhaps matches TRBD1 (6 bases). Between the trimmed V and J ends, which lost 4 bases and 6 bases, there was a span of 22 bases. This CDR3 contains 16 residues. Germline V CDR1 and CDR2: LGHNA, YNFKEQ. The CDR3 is CASSRITGTTLSEQYF. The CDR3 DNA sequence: TGTGCCAGCAGCCGAATAACCGGGACAACTCTTTCCGAGCAGTACTTC.

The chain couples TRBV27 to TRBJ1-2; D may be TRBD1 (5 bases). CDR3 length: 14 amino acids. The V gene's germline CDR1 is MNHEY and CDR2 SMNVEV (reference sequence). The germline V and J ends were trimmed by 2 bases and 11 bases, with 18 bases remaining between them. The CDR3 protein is CASSLTTDTARYTF. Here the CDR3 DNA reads TGTGCCAGCAGTTTAACTACGGACACTGCGAGATACACCTTC.

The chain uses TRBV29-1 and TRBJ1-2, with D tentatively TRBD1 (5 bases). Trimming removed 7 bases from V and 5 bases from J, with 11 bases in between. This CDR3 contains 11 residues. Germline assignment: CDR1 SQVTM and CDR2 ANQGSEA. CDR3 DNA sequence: TGCAGCGGCGGCGAGGGGTATGGCTACACCTTC. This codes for CSGGEGYGYTF. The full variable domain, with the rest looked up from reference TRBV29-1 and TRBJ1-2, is SAVISQKPSRDICQRGTSLTIQCQVDSQVTMMFWYRQQPGQSLTLIATANQGSEATYESGFVIDKFPISRPNLTFSTLTVSNMSPEDSSIYLCSGGEGYGYTFGSGTRLTVV.

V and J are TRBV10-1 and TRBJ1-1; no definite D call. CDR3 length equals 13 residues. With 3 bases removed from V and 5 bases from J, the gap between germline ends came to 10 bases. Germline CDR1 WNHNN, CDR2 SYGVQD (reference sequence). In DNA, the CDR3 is TGCGCCAGCAGTGACGGACCCGTTACTGAAGCTTTCTTT. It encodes CASSDGPVTEAFF.

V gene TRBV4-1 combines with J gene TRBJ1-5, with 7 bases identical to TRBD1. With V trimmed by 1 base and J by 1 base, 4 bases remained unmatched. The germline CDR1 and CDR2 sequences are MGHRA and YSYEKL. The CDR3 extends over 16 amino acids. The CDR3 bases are TGCGCCAGCAGCCAAGGTTGGACAGGAAGCAATCAGCCCCAGCATTTT. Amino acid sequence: CASSQGWTGSNQPQHF.

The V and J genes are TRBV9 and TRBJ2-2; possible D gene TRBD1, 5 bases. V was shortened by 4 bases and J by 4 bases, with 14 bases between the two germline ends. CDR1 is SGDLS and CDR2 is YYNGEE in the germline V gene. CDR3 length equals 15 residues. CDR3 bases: TGTGCCAGCAGCCGCTGGGCAGGGTTCACCGGGGAGCTGTTTTTT. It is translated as CASSRWAGFTGELFF. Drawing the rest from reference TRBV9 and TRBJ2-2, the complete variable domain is DSGVTQTPKHLITATGQRVTLRCSPRSGDLSVYWYQQSLDQGLQFLIQYYNGEERAKGNILERFSAQQFPDLHSELNLSSLELGDSALYFCASSRWAGFTGELFFGEGSRLTVL.

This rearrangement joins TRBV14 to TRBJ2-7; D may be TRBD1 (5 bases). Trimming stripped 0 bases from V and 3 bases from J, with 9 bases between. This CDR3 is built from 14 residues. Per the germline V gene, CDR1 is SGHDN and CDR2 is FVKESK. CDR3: CASSQDSRDYEQYF. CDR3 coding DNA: TGTGCCAGCAGCCAAGATAGCAGGGACTACGAGCAGTACTTC.

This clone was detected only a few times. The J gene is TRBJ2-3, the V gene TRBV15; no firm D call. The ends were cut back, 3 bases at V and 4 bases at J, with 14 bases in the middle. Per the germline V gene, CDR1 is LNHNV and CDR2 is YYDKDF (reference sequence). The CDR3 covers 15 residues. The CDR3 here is CATSSRALIPDTQYF. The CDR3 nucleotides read TGTGCCACCAGCAGCCGGGCCCTCATTCCAGATACGCAGTATTTT. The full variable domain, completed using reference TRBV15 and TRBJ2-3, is DAMVIQNPRYQVTQFGKPVTLSCSQTLNHNVMYWYQQKSSQAPKLLFHYYDKDFNNEADTPDNFQSRRPNTSFCFLDIRSPGLGDTAMYLCATSSRALIPDTQYFGPGTRLTVL.

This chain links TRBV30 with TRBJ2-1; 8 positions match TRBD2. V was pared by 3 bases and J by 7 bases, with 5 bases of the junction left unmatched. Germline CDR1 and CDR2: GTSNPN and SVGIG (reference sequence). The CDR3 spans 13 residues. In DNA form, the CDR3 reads TGTGCCTGGAGCCGGGGGGGCCAGAATGAGCAGTTCTTC. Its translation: CAWSRGGQNEQFF.

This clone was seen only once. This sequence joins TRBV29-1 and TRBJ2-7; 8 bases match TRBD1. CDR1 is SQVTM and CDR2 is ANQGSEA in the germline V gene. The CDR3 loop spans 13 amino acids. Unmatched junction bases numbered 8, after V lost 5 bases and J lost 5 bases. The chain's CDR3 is CSVSLDRGNEQYF. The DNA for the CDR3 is TGCAGCGTTTCTCTCGACAGGGGTAACGAGCAGTACTTC.

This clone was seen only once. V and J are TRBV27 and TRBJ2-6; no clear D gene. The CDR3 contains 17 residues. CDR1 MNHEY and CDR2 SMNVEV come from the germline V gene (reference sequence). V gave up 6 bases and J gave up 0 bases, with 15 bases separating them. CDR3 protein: CASSPTGGFSGANVLTF. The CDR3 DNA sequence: TGTGCCAGCAGCCCGACCGGCGGTTTCTCTGGGGCCAACGTCCTGACTTTC.

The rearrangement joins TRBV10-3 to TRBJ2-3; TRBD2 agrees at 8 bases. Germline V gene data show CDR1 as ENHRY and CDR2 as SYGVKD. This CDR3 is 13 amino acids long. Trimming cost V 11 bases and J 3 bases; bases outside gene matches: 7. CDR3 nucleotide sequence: TGTGCCGCTAAGCGGGAGATAACAGATACGCAGTATTTT. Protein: CAAKREITDTQYF.

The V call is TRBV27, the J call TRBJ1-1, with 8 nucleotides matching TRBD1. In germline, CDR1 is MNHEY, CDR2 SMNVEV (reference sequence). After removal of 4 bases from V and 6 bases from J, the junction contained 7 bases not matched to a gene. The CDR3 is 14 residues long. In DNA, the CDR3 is TGTGCCAGCAGTTGGGGGGACAGGAGGGCTGAAGCTTTCTTT. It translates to CASSWGDRRAEAFF.